The rows below give T cell receptor beta chains drawn from one sample of a study of blood T cells in healthy people across ages. TCRdb reprocessed the 5' RACE reads via MiXCR and lists one record per CDR3 protein. Here the sample spans 790,000 or so distinct CDR3 sequences, roughly 50% being singletons. The sequenced sample consisted of blood. These receptors came from a man aged 35 to 55 in good health. Both conserved end residues are part of each CDR3. D genes are given only for firm matches. Clone size appears in some rows only: once, few, many, or a class for an expanded clone.

V gene,J gene,D gene,clone size,CDR3 protein,CDR3 DNA
TRBV29-1,TRBJ2-3,.,few,CSATRTDTQYF,TGCAGCGCCACCAGGACAGATACGCAGTATTTT
TRBV4-1,TRBJ2-7,.,.,CASSQDLAWAQYF,TGCGCCAGCAGCCAAGATCTAGCTTGGGCGCAGTACTTC
TRBV12-3/TRBV12-4,TRBJ2-3,TRBD2,few,CASSLSGRAENTQYF,TGTGCCAGCAGTTTAAGCGGGAGGGCCGAGAATACGCAGTATTTT
TRBV12-3/TRBV12-4,TRBJ2-5,.,.,CASRSPRQETQYF,TGTGCCAGCAGAAGCCCCCGACAAGAGACCCAGTACTTC
TRBV7-7,TRBJ1-4,.,.,CASSPLLSEKLFF,TGTGCTAGCAGCCCTCTTCTGTCCGAAAAACTGTTTTTT
TRBV5-6,TRBJ2-3,TRBD2,.,CASSLVLAGGPDTQYF,TGTGCCAGCAGCTTGGTCCTAGCGGGGGGGCCAGATACGCAGTATTTT
TRBV10-3,TRBJ1-2,TRBD1,.,CAIRLTGEVFGYTF,TGTGCCATTCGACTGACAGGGGAAGTTTTCGGCTACACCTTC
TRBV6-5,TRBJ1-2,.,.,CATARGTAGGYGYTF,TGTGCCACCGCTCGCGGGACGGCTGGAGGGTATGGCTACACCTTC
TRBV18,TRBJ2-3,.,.,CASSPNGLGSTDTQYF,TGTGCCAGCTCACCTAATGGACTGGGTAGCACAGATACGCAGTATTTT
TRBV27,TRBJ2-6,.,once,CASSFLADGSGANVLTF,TGTGCCAGCAGTTTTCTCGCTGACGGTTCTGGGGCCAACGTCCTGACTTTC
TRBV29-1,TRBJ2-5,TRBD2,.,CSVSGGPNLGETQYF,TGCAGCGTTTCGGGGGGACCCAATCTTGGAGAGACCCAGTACTTC
TRBV7-2,TRBJ2-5,TRBD1,.,CASSSQRPGQGYF,TGTGCCAGCAGCTCACAAAGACCGGGACAGGGGTACTTC
TRBV7-9,TRBJ2-3,.,many,CASSPTGQADTDTQYF,TGTGCCAGCAGCCCGACCGGGCAAGCGGACACAGATACGCAGTATTTT